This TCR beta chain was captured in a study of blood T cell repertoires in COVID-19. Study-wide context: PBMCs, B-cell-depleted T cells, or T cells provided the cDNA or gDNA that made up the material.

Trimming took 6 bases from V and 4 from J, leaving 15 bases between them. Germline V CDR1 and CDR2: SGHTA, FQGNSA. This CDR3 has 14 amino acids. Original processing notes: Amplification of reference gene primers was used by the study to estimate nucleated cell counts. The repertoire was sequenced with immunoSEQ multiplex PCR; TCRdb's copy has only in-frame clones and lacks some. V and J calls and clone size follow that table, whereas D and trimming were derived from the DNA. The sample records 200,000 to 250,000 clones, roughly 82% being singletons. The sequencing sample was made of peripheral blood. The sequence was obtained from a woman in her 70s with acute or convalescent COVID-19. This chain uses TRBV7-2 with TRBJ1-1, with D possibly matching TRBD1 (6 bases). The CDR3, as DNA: TGTGCCAGCAGACCGACAGGCGCGGGCACTGAAGCTTTCTTT. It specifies CASRPTGAGTEAFF.